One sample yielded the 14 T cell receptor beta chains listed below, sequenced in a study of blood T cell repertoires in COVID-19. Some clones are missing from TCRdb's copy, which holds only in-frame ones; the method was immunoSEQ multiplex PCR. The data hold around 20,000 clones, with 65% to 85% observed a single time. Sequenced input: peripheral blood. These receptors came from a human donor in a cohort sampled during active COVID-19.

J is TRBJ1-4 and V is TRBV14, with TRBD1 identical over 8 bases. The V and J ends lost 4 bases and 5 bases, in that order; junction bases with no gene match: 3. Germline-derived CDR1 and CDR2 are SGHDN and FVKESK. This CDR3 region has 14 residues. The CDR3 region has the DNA TGTGCCAGCAGCCCCCGGACAGGGAATGAAAAACTGTTTTTT. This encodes CASSPRTGNEKLFF.

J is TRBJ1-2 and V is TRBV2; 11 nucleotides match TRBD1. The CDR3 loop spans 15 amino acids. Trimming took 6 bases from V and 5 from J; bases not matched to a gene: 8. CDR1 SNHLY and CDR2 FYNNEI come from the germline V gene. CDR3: CASSGQGAVGYGYTF. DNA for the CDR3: TGTGCCAGCAGCGGACAGGGGGCGGTAGGGTATGGCTACACCTTC. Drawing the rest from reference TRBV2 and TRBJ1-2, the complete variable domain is EPEVTQTPSHQVTQMGQEVILRCVPISNHLYFYWYRQILGQKVEFLVSFYNNEISEKSEIFDDQFSVERPDGSNFTLKIRSTKLEDSAMYFCASSGQGAVGYGYTFGSGTRLTVV.

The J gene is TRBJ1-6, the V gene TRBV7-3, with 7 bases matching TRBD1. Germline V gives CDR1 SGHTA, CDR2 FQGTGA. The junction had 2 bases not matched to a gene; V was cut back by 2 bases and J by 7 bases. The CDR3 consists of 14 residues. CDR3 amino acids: CASSLAGGNSPLHF. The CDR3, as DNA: TGTGCCAGCAGCTTAGCAGGGGGAAATTCACCCCTCCACTTT.

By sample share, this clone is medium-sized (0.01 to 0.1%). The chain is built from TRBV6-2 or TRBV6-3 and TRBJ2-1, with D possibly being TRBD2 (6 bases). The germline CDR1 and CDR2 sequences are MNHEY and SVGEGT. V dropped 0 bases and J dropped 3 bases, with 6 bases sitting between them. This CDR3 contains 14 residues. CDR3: CASSYSTSYNEQFF. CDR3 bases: TGTGCCAGCAGTTACTCGACTAGCTACAATGAGCAGTTCTTC.

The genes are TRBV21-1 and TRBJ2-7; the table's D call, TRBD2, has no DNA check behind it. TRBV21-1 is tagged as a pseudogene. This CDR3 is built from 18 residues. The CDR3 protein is CASSKEGPSGRTPYEQYF. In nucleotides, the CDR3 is TGTGCCAGCAGCAAAGAGGGGCCTAGCGGGAGGACTCCCTACGAGCAGTACTTC.

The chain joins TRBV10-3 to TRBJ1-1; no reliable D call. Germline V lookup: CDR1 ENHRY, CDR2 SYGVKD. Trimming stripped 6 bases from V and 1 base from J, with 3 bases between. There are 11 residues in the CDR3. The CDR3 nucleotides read TGTGCCATCAGACAGAACACTGAAGCTTTCTTT. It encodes CAIRQNTEAFF.

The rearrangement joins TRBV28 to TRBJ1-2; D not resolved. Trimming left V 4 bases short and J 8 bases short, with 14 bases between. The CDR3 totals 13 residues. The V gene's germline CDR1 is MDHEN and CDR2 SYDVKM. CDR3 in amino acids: CASSSQPARGYTF. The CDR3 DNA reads TGTGCCAGCAGTTCCCAACCAGCGCGAGGCTACACCTTC.

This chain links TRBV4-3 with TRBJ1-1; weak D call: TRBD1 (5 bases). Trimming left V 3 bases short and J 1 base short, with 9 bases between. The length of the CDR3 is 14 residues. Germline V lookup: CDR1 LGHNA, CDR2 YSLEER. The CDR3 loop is CASSHQGENTEAFF. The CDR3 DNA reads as TGCGCCAGCAGCCACCAAGGGGAGAACACTGAAGCTTTCTTT.

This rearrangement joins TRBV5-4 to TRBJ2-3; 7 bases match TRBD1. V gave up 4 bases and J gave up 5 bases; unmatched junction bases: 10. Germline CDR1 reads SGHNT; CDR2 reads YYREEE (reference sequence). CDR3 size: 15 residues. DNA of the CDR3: TGTGCCAGCAGCCCCCTTGACAGGGACGGAGATACGCAGTATTTT. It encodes CASSPLDRDGDTQYF.

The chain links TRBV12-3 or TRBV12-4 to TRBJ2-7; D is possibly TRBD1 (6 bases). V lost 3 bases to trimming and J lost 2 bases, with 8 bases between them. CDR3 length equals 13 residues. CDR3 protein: CASSLDSTYEQYF. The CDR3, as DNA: TGTGCCAGCAGTTTGGACAGTACCTACGAGCAGTACTTC.

In nucleotides, the CDR3 is TGCGCCAGCAGCTCGACTAACGGGGGGGAGACCACCATATATTTT. Protein product: CASSSTNGGETTIYF. J is TRBJ1-3 and V is TRBV5-1, with D maybe TRBD1 (5 bases). The length of the CDR3 is 15 residues. Germline V lookup: CDR1 SGHRS, CDR2 YFSETQ. Trimming took 3 bases from V and 9 from J, leaving 19 bases between them.

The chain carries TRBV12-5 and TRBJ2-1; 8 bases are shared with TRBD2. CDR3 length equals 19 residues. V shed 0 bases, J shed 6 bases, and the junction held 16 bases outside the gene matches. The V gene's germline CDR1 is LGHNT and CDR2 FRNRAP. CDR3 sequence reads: CASGLVLFGVAGGGNEQFF. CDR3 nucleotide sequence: TGTGCTAGTGGTTTGGTACTATTCGGGGTGGCGGGAGGTGGCAATGAGCAGTTCTTC.

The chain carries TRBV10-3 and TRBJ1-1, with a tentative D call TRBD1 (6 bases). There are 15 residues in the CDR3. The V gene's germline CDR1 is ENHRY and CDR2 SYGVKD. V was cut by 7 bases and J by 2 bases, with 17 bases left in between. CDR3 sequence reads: CAITSGGAGNTEAFF. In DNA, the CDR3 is TGTGCCATCACCTCGGGGGGGGCTGGAAACACTGAAGCTTTCTTT.

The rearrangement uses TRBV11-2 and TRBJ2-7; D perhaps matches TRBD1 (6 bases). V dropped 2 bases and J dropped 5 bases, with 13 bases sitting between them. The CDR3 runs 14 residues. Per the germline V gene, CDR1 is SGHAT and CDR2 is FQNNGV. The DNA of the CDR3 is TGTGCCAGCAGCTTAACTACAGGGTTCGACGAGCAGTACTTC. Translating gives CASSLTTGFDEQYF.